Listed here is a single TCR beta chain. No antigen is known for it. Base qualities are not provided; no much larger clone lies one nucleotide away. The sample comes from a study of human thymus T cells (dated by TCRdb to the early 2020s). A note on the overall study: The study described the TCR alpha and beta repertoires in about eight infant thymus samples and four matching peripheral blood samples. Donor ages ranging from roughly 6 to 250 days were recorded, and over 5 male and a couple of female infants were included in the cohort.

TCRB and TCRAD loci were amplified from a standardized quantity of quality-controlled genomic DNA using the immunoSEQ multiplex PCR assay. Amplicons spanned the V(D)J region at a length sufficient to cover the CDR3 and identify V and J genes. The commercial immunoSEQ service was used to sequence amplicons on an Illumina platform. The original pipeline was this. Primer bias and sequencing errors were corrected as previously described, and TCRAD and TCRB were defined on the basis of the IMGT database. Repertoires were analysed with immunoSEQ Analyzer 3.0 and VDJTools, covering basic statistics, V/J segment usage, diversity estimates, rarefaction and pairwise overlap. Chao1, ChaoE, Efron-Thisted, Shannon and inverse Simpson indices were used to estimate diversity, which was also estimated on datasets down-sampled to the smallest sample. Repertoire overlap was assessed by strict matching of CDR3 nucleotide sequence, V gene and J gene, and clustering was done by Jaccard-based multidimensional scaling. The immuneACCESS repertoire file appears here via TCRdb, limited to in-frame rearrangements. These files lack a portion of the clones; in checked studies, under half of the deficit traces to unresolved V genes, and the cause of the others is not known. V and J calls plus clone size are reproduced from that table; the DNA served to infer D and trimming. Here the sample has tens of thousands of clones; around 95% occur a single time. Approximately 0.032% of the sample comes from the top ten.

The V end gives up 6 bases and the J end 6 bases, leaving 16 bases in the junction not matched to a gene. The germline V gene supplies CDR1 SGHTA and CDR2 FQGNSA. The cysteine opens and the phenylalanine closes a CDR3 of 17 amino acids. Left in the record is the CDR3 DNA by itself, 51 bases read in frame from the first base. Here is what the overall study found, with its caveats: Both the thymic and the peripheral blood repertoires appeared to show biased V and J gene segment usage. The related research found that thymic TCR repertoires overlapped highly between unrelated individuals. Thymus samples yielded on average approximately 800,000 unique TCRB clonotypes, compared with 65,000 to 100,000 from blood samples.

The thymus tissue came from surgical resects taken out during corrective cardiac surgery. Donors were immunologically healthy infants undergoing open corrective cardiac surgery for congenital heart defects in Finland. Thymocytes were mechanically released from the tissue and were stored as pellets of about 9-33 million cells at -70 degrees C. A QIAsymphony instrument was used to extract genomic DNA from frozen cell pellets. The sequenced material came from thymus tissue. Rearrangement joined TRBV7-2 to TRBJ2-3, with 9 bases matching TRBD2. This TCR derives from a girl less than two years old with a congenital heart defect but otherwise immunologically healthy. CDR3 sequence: CASSFGDVAGGPDTQYF. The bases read TGTGCCAGCAGTTTCGGCGACGTGGCGGGAGGGCCGGATACGCAGTATTTT.